The 6 T cell receptor beta chains below were found in one sample sequenced in a study of shared clonotypes between healthy human individuals. Method: immunoSEQ multiplex PCR; TCRdb's copy keeps in-frame clones and lacks some. The sample carries roughly 1 million clones, about 84% recorded once. The sequenced sample was memory CD4+ T cells from PBMCs. Regarding subset: CD45RA-negative fraction. These TCRs come from a man aged 18 to 35 in good health. Some clones in this sample may be carry-over from other donors' samples.

The chain carries TRBV2 and TRBJ1-5; no clear D gene. The CDR3 covers 14 residues. The germline CDR1 and CDR2 sequences are SNHLY and FYNNEI. The V end was cut by 4 bases, the J end by 2 bases, with 9 bases between. The chain's CDR3 is CASSGISGNQPQHF. For the CDR3, the DNA is TGTGCCAGCAGTGGGATCTCGGGCAATCAGCCCCAGCATTTT. The whole variable domain, filled in from reference TRBV2 and TRBJ1-5, reads EPEVTQTPSHQVTQMGQEVILRCVPISNHLYFYWYRQILGQKVEFLVSFYNNEISEKSEIFDDQFSVERPDGSNFTLKIRSTKLEDSAMYFCASSGISGNQPQHFGDGTRLSIL.

The CDR3 DNA follows: TGTGCCAGCAGCCATGGGGGGCTTGGGGAAAAACTGTTTTTT. It is translated as CASSHGGLGEKLFF. The chain links TRBV7-9 to TRBJ1-4, with D possibly being TRBD1 (6 bases). The germline CDR1 and CDR2 sequences are SEHNR and FQNEAQ (reference sequence). The CDR3 is 14 amino acids. V gave up 5 bases and J gave up 8 bases, with 15 bases separating them.

V is TRBV28 and J is TRBJ2-1; no reliable D call. Germline V gene lookup returns CDR1 MDHEN and CDR2 SYDVKM. The CDR3 contains 13 residues. Between the trimmed V and J ends, which lost 6 bases and 5 bases, there was a span of 11 bases. The CDR3 DNA follows: TGTGCCAGCAGAGGGTCAGGAAACAATGAGCAGTTCTTC. Its protein is CASRGSGNNEQFF.

CDR3 region: CASSKAGNTGELFF. The CDR3 nucleotides are TGTGCCAGCAGCAAAGCAGGGAACACCGGGGAGCTGTTTTTT. The chain recombines TRBV21-1 with TRBJ2-2. TRBV21-1 is given as a pseudogene. The CDR3 sequence is 14 residues long.

As concerns this clone: Other DNA sequences in this sample translate to the same CDR3. The V gene is TRBV29-1, the J gene TRBJ1-1; D may be TRBD1 (5 bases). With 4 bases removed from V and 1 base from J, the gap between germline ends came to 10 bases. The CDR3 spans 13 residues. CDR1 is SQVTM and CDR2 is ANQGSEA in the germline V gene. The chain's CDR3 is CSVAGQGNTEAFF. The CDR3 DNA reads TGCAGCGTTGCCGGGCAGGGGAACACTGAAGCTTTCTTT.

The genes are TRBV28 and TRBJ2-3; D is perhaps TRBD1 or TRBD2 (5 bases each). V shed 4 bases and J shed 2 bases, with 7 bases lying between them. The germline gives CDR1 MDHEN, CDR2 SYDVKM. This CDR3 is built from 13 residues. The CDR3, as DNA: TGTGCCAGCAGTTCAGGGACCACAGATACGCAGTATTTT. As protein: CASSSGTTDTQYF.